This T cell receptor (beta chain) was recovered during a study of cytomegalovirus exposure and HLA in healthy donors. Study background: It was reported in a later analysis that the 120 or so validation repertoires used the same platform as the approximately 600 first-cohort repertoires.

Germline V gene sequence: CDR1 SEHNR, CDR2 FQNEAQ (reference sequence). This CDR3 is built from 16 residues. Losses at the gene ends were 8 bases for V and 7 bases for J; bases not matched to a gene: 16. Study results and limitations: Most TCR sequences were rare, but some public TCRs occurred in many donors.

Profiling relied on immunoSEQ multiplex PCR, and the TCRdb table lists in-frame clones only, not all of them. The repertoire holds approximately 46,000 clones, more than 85% seen once, with 2% to 2.5% in the top ten. About this clone itself: Its target is unknown.

The specimen sequenced was PBMCs. The chain has TRBV7-9 and TRBJ1-5; TRBD1 matches 8 bases. This clonotype originated in a woman aged 18-35 years in good health and CMV-seronegative. The CDR3 here is CASRPIGQGTGQPQHF. CDR3 nucleotides: TGTGCCAGCCGACCAATAGGACAGGGTACAGGGCAGCCCCAGCATTTT.